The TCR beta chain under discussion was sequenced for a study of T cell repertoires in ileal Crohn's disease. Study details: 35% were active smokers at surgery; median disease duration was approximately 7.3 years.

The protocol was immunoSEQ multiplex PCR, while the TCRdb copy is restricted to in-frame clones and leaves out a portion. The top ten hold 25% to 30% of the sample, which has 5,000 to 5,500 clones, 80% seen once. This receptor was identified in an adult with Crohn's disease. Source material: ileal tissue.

The CDR3 spells CASGGVGAGGSTDTQYF. The CDR3 nucleotides are TGTGCCAGCGGAGGGGTAGGGGCGGGGGGTAGCACAGATACGCAGTATTTT. The chain uses TRBV11-2 and TRBJ2-3, with 8 positions matching TRBD2. CDR1 SGHAT and CDR2 FQNNGV come from the germline V gene. The V gene end was trimmed by 8 bases and the J gene end by 0 bases; junction bases not matched to a gene: 13. The CDR3 totals 17 residues. Based on the CDR3 plus reference TRBV11-2 and TRBJ2-3, the full variable domain is EAGVAQSPRYKIIEKRQSVAFWCNPISGHATLYWYQQILGQGPKLLIQFQNNGVVDDSQLPKDRFSAERLKGVDSTLKIQPAKLEDSAVYLCASGGVGAGGSTDTQYFGPGTRLTVL.